The 24 T cell receptor beta chains in this list originate from one sample, sequenced in a study of cytomegalovirus exposure and HLA in healthy donors. PCR was performed using 60 Vbeta and 13 Jbeta primers. Profiling relied on immunoSEQ multiplex PCR, and the TCRdb table lists in-frame clones only, not all of them. The table includes 150,000 to 200,000 clones, 76% detected once. The sequenced material came from PBMCs. Receptors were obtained from a woman aged 25 to 39 in good health and CMV-seropositive.

V gene TRBV29-1 combines with J gene TRBJ2-3; tentative D call: TRBD1 (5 bases). The germline V and J ends were trimmed by 1 base and 5 bases, with 16 bases remaining between them. This CDR3 region has 15 residues. In germline, CDR1 is SQVTM, CDR2 ANQGSEA. In DNA, the CDR3 is TGCAGCGTTGAAGGGGTCCTCGGACATGGAGATACGCAGTATTTT. It codes for CSVEGVLGHGDTQYF.

V usage is TRBV7-9 and J usage is TRBJ1-5, with TRBD1 as a possible D gene (5 bases). This CDR3 is 14 amino acids long. V lost 7 bases, J lost 2 bases, and 12 bases lay in between. The germline V gene has CDR1 SEHNR and CDR2 FQNEAQ (reference sequence). In nucleotides, the CDR3 is TGTGCCAGCAAGACAGACGGACGCAATCAGCCCCAGCATTTT. Protein sequence: CASKTDGRNQPQHF.

This clone was recorded a few times. The chain uses TRBV5-1 and TRBJ2-3; 12 bases agree with TRBD1. After removal of 0 bases from V and 6 bases from J, the junction contained 2 bases not matched to a gene. Germline V gene data show CDR1 as SGHRS and CDR2 as YFSETQ. There are 15 residues in the CDR3. CDR3 coding DNA: TGCGCCAGCAGCTTGGACGGGACAGGGGGCGATACGCAGTATTTT. This sequence encodes CASSLDGTGGDTQYF.

The V call is TRBV27, the J call TRBJ2-7; tentative D call: TRBD1 (5 bases). Germline V gives CDR1 MNHEY, CDR2 SMNVEV (reference sequence). V lost 3 bases and J lost 5, with 11 bases in between. The CDR3 extends over 13 amino acids. The CDR3 sequence: CASSLQGGDEQYF. The CDR3 nucleotides read TGTGCCAGCAGTTTGCAGGGCGGCGACGAGCAGTACTTC.

V and J are TRBV6-6 and TRBJ1-3, with D possibly being TRBD1 (5 bases). Germline V gene lookup returns CDR1 MNHNY and CDR2 SVGAGI (reference sequence). There are 14 residues in the CDR3. V lost 7 bases to trimming and J lost 7 bases, with 17 bases between them. The CDR3 loop reads CASIPGWKGNTIYF. In nucleotides, the CDR3 is TGTGCCAGCATCCCGGGTTGGAAGGGGAACACCATATATTTT.

The DNA of the CDR3 is TGTGCCAGCGGGGGACAGTGGAATGAAAAACTGTTTTTT. Protein: CASGGQWNEKLFF. The chain links TRBV27 to TRBJ1-4, with 7 bases fitting TRBD1. CDR1 is MNHEY, CDR2 SMNVEV, per germline (reference sequence). Unmatched junction bases numbered 5, after V lost 8 bases and J lost 5 bases. This CDR3 comprises 13 residues.

This clone appeared a single time. V usage is TRBV7-2 and J usage is TRBJ2-2, with 7 bases fitting TRBD2. Trimming removed 11 bases from V and 1 base from J; junction bases left unmatched: 4. The germline gives CDR1 SGHTA, CDR2 FQGNSA. The CDR3 covers 13 residues. CDR3 sequence reads: CAWGGRNTGELFF. The CDR3 DNA follows: TGTGCCTGGGGGGGGAGGAACACCGGGGAGCTGTTTTTT.

CDR3 residues: CASSVLARRGGGDTQYF. DNA for the CDR3: TGTGCCAGCAGCGTCCTGGCGAGGCGGGGGGGAGGAGATACGCAGTATTTT. The chain uses TRBV7-2 and TRBJ2-3; 9 bases align to TRBD2. With 5 bases clipped from V and 5 bases from J, the junction kept 14 bases outside the gene matches. This CDR3 has 17 amino acids. Germline loops: CDR1 SGHTA, CDR2 FQGNSA.

With regard to this clone: Other DNA sequences in the same sample also yield this CDR3. The chain couples TRBV7-9 to TRBJ1-4, with 9 bases aligning to TRBD1. Germline V gene data show CDR1 as SEHNR and CDR2 as FQNEAQ (reference sequence). The CDR3 covers 14 residues. Trimming cost V 2 bases and J 8 bases; bases outside gene matches: 3. CDR3 protein: CASSLTGGGEKLFF. In DNA form, the CDR3 reads TGTGCCAGCAGCTTAACAGGGGGCGGGGAAAAACTGTTTTTT.

This sequence joins TRBV5-4 and TRBJ2-1, with 11 bases fitting TRBD2. Germline assignment: CDR1 SGHNT and CDR2 YYREEE (reference sequence). V was pared by 4 bases and J by 7 bases, with 16 bases of the junction left unmatched. The CDR3 runs 18 residues. CDR3 DNA: TGTGCCAGCAGCCACCGGATACATAGCGGGGGGGCCGAAAATGAGCAGTTCTTC. Translation gives CASSHRIHSGGAENEQFF.

V is TRBV4-1 and J is TRBJ1-2; weak D call: TRBD1 (6 bases). The V end lost 0 bases, the J end lost 5 bases, and 16 bases lay between the germline ends. The CDR3 has 16 amino acids. Germline values: CDR1 MGHRA, CDR2 YSYEKL. Here the CDR3 DNA reads TGCGCCAGCAGCCAAGATAGTTGGACAGACTTTTATGGCTACACCTTC. Translating it yields CASSQDSWTDFYGYTF.

This clone was detected once. The chain couples TRBV7-7 to TRBJ2-2; the match to TRBD1 covers 7 bases. The junction had 7 bases not matched to a gene; V was cut back by 5 bases and J by 7 bases. The CDR3 is 14 residues long. Germline V gives CDR1 SSHAT, CDR2 FNYEAQ (reference sequence). CDR3 in amino acids: CASSTQGVGGELFF. The CDR3 nucleotides read TGTGCCAGCAGCACCCAGGGGGTAGGCGGGGAGCTGTTTTTT.

The chain combines TRBV27 with TRBJ2-7, with a tentative D call TRBD2 (6 bases). This CDR3 has 13 amino acids. Trimming shortened V by 2 bases and J by 3 bases, and 8 bases separated the two germline ends. Germline V lookup: CDR1 MNHEY, CDR2 SMNVEV (reference sequence). The CDR3 DNA reads TGTGCCAGCAGTTTAAGGGGAGGCTACGAGCAGTACTTC. It specifies CASSLRGGYEQYF.

The CDR3 reads CASSSLPWTLSITDTQYF. The CDR3 DNA follows: TGTGCCAGCAGCTCCCTCCCCTGGACACTAAGCATCACAGATACGCAGTATTTT. The chain employs TRBV7-9 and TRBJ2-3; TRBD1 might be the D (5 bases). The CDR3 is 18 amino acids. V dropped 4 bases and J dropped 2 bases, with 22 bases sitting between them. CDR1 is SEHNR and CDR2 is FQNEAQ in the germline V gene (reference sequence).

V usage is TRBV9 and J usage is TRBJ2-7, with 8 bases lining up with TRBD1. CDR3 length: 16 residues. Germline CDR1 SGDLS, CDR2 YYNGEE. Trimming cost V 4 bases and J 2 bases; bases outside gene matches: 11. CDR3 bases: TGTGCCAGCAGCCCAACAGTTGGGACAGGAGCCTACGAGCAGTACTTC. Its protein product is CASSPTVGTGAYEQYF.

This chain joins TRBV4-3 and TRBJ2-2, with 7 bases aligning to TRBD1. CDR1 and CDR2 from the germline V gene are LGHNA and YSLEER. The CDR3 is made up of 17 amino acids. The V segment lost 4 bases and the J segment 1 base; nucleotides outside the gene matches: 9. The CDR3 region has the DNA TGCGCCAGCAGCCCACCGCCGGGACAGCTGAACACCGGGGAGCTGTTTTTT. It codes for CASSPPPGQLNTGELFF.

The rearrangement uses TRBV28 and TRBJ1-4; perhaps TRBD1 as D (5 bases). Germline CDR1 and CDR2: MDHEN and SYDVKM. This CDR3 has 15 residues. V lost 2 bases and J 5 bases, leaving 12 bases between the germline ends. The CDR3: CASSLRPRGNEKLFF. The CDR3 region has the DNA TGTGCCAGCAGTTTAAGGCCACGGGGGAATGAAAAACTGTTTTTT.

This clone was observed a few times. The chain recombines TRBV18 with TRBJ1-3; D call uncertain. Trimming removed 2 bases at V and 1 base at J, with 6 bases between. Germline loops: CDR1 KGHSH, CDR2 LQKENI. The CDR3 has 14 residues. The CDR3 bases are TGTGCCAGCTCACCAGCGGGGTCTGGAAACACCATATATTTT. This sequence encodes CASSPAGSGNTIYF.

The rearrangement uses TRBV5-6 and TRBJ1-5; 7 bases fit TRBD1. Per germline, CDR1 SGHDT and CDR2 YYEEEE. V was pared by 0 bases and J by 6 bases, with 9 bases of the junction left unmatched. This CDR3 is built from 16 residues. The CDR3: CASSLAGKGAGQPQHF. For the CDR3, the DNA is TGTGCCAGCAGCTTGGCCGGAAAGGGGGCAGGTCAGCCCCAGCATTTT.

The V call is TRBV11-3, the J call TRBJ2-3; a possible D gene is TRBD2 (6 bases). Trimming left V 4 bases short and J 2 bases short, with 13 bases between. The CDR3 has 15 amino acids. Germline V gives CDR1 SGHNT, CDR2 YENEEA. CDR3 nucleotide sequence: TGTGCCAGCAGCTGGGCCGGGACTCACACAGATACGCAGTATTTT. Amino acids: CASSWAGTHTDTQYF.

The chain joins TRBV5-1 to TRBJ1-4; perhaps TRBD1 as D (6 bases). This CDR3 is built from 15 residues. CDR1 is SGHRS and CDR2 is YFSETQ in the germline V gene. V lost 4 bases and J 0 bases, leaving 10 bases between the germline ends. This CDR3 reads CASSPRTATNEKLFF. Here the CDR3 DNA reads TGCGCCAGCAGCCCCCGGACAGCAACTAATGAAAAACTGTTTTTT.

The V gene is TRBV4-1, the J gene TRBJ2-3, with TRBD2 matching over 9 bases. V dropped 5 bases and J dropped 2; count of bases not matched to a gene: 5. The CDR3 has 15 residues. CDR1 MGHRA and CDR2 YSYEKL come from the germline V gene. In nucleotides, the CDR3 is TGCGCCAGCAGCACTCCGGGACTAGCCACAGATACGCAGTATTTT. It encodes CASSTPGLATDTQYF.

The rearrangement joins TRBV30 to TRBJ2-7; no firm D call. Trimming took 0 bases from V and 2 from J, leaving 8 bases between them. The V gene's germline CDR1 is GTSNPN and CDR2 SVGIG (reference sequence). The CDR3 has 13 residues. CDR3 in DNA: TGTGCCTGGAGTGTAAGACAAACCTACGAGCAGTACTTC. It translates to CAWSVRQTYEQYF. Based on the CDR3 plus reference TRBV30 and TRBJ2-7, the full variable domain is SQTIHQWPATLVQPVGSPLSLECTVEGTSNPNLYWYRQAAGRGLQLLFYSVGIGQISSEVPQNLSASRPQDRQFILSSKKLLLSDSGFYLCAWSVRQTYEQYFGPGTRLTVT.

This chain links TRBV7-8 with TRBJ2-6, with TRBD1 matching 7 bases. This CDR3 spans 18 amino acids. After removal of 4 bases from V and 0 bases from J, the junction contained 9 bases not matched to a gene. Germline V CDR1 and CDR2: SGHVS, FQNEAQ. In DNA, the CDR3 is TGTGCCAGCAGCTACAGGGGCGACCCTTTCTCTGGGGCCAACGTCCTGACTTTC. Translation gives CASSYRGDPFSGANVLTF.